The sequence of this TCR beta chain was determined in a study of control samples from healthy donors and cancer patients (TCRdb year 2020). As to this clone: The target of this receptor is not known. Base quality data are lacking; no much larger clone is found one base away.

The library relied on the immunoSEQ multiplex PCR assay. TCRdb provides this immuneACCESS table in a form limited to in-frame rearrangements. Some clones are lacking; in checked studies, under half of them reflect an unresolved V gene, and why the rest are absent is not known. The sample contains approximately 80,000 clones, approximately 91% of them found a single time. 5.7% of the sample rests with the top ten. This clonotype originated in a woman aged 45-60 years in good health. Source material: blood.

The CDR3 region: CASSKGQGAYNEQFF. The nucleotide sequence reads TGTGCCAGCAGCAAAGGACAGGGGGCCTACAATGAGCAGTTCTTC. The chain is encoded by TRBV6-6 joined to TRBJ2-1; 10 bases in the middle match TRBD1. CDR1 MNHNY and CDR2 SVGAGI are derived from the germline V gene (reference sequence). The CDR3 has 15 amino acids, counting the end cysteine and phenylalanine. Only the CDR3 DNA is retained, 45 bases long and in frame from the first base. At the junction V is shortened by 6 bases and J by 2 bases; bases outside the gene matches: 4.